The T cell receptor beta chain under discussion was sequenced for a study of T cell changes during pregnancy in multiple sclerosis. The J segment lost 3 bases and the V segment lost 4 bases, leaving 10 bases of the junction unmatched. The CDR3 has 16 residues. The V gene's germline CDR1 is ENHRY and CDR2 SYGVKD. The repertoire was sequenced with immunoSEQ multiplex PCR; TCRdb's copy has only in-frame clones and lacks some. The data show roughly 23,000 clones, roughly 90% seen once. The receptor was derived from a female donor with multiple sclerosis, enrolled in a pregnancy study. This specimen was CD8+ T cells from peripheral blood mononuclear cells, taken in the first trimester of pregnancy. The chain is built from TRBV10-3 and TRBJ2-7, with TRBD2 matching 9 bases. This CDR3 reads CAISASSGTSIYEQYF. For the CDR3, the DNA is TGTGCCATCAGTGCATCTTCCGGGACTAGCATCTACGAGCAGTACTTC.